This is a list of T cell receptor beta chains from one sample in a study of blood T cell repertoires in COVID-19. Sequencing used immunoSEQ multiplex PCR; TCRdb keeps in-frame clones, though not all of them. The data contain around 380,000 clones, more than 70% of them singletons. Sequencing was performed on PBMCs or T cells enriched from blood (not recorded which). These receptors originate from a young man who had recovered from COVID-19. Both conserved end residues are part of each CDR3. A D gene is named only where the DNA matches it firmly.

D	V	J	CDR3
TRBD2	TRBV18	TRBJ2-1	CASSSGLARYNEQFF
TRBD1	TRBV24-1	TRBJ2-2	CATSATDRELLFF
TRBD1	TRBV11-2	TRBJ1-4	CASSPGGTGVLEKLFF
TRBD1	TRBV12-3/TRBV12-4	TRBJ1-2	CATEDRGNYGYTF
TRBD1	TRBV2	TRBJ2-7	CASSTTGVKGEQYF
TRBD1	TRBV19	TRBJ2-1	CASSSQGMFYNEQFF
TRBD1	TRBV5-1	TRBJ2-2	CASSPGQGFDGELFF
.	TRBV3-1/TRBV3-2	TRBJ2-2	CASSQQGYTGELFF
.	TRBV5-1	TRBJ1-1	CASSYGTGGGPKNTEAFF
.	TRBV7-9	TRBJ2-5	CASSLATSQTQYF
.	TRBV10-3	TRBJ1-1	CAISVTAGLANTEAFF
TRBD1	TRBV29-1	TRBJ1-2	CSVVPGGGNYGYTF
.	TRBV9	TRBJ2-7	CASSVDGIGEQYF
TRBD1	TRBV19	TRBJ2-7	CASSTDRGYEQYF
TRBD2	TRBV5-4	TRBJ2-7	CASTFGGGPYEQYF
.	TRBV5-1	TRBJ1-4	CASRRGREEEKLFF
.	TRBV7-9	TRBJ1-6	CASGAGGSPLHF
TRBD1	TRBV19	TRBJ1-6	CASSNPPGQGSNSPLHF
TRBD1	TRBV2	TRBJ2-7	CASRPGQYEQYF
TRBD1	TRBV3-1/TRBV3-2	TRBJ1-6	CASSHEDRGLSSYNSPLHF
.	TRBV25-1	TRBJ1-2	CASSLGGNYGYTF
.	TRBV6-5	TRBJ2-7	CASSSDRIGEQYF
TRBD1	TRBV9	TRBJ1-2	CASRAGGVHTF
TRBD1	TRBV4-1	TRBJ1-5	CASSQTEQGQGNQPQHF
TRBD1	TRBV4-3	TRBJ1-2	CASSQDRTGNYGYTF
.	TRBV18	TRBJ1-4	CASSPPSARGEKLFF
TRBD1	TRBV19	TRBJ1-4	CASSTPQGEGEKLFF
.	TRBV14	TRBJ1-2	CASSWSGGYYGYTF
.	TRBV7-9	TRBJ1-2	CASSLRGGRPLGNYGYTF